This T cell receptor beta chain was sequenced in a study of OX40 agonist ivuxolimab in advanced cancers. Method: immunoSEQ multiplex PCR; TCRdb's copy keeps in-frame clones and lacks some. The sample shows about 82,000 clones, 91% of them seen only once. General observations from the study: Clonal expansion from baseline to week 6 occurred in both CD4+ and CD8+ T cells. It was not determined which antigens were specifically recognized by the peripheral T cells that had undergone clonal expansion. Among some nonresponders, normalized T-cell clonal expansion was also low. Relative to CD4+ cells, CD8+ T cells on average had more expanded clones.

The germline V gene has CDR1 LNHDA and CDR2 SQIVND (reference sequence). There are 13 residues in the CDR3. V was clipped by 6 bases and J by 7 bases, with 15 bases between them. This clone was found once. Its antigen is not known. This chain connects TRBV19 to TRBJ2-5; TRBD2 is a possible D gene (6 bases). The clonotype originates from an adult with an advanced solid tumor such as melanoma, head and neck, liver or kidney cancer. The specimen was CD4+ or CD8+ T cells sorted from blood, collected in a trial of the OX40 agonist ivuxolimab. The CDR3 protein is CASSPGGPGTQYF. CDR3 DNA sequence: TGTGCCAGTAGCCCCGGGGGTCCGGGGACCCAGTACTTC. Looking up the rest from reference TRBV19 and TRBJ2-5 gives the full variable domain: DGGITQSPKYLFRKEGQNVTLSCEQNLNHDAMYWYRQDPGQGLRLIYYSQIVNDFQKGDIAEGYSVSREKKESFPLTVTSAQKNPTAFYLCASSPGGPGTQYFGPGTRLLVL.